This TCR beta chain was recorded in a study of technical replicates of blood from several donors (dated by TCRdb to 2017 to 2019). The germline V gene (reference sequence) sets CDR1 to MNHEY and CDR2 to SMNVEV. The germline V end is reduced by 5 bases and the J end by 5 bases; junction bases left unmatched: 4. Counted from cysteine to phenylalanine, this CDR3 has 14 amino acids. The CDR3 DNA has 42 bases and is translated from base 1. The library relied on the immunoSEQ multiplex PCR assay. TCRdb took this table from immuneACCESS and kept in-frame rearrangements with V and J called. Such tables lack part of the clones; where checked against another copy, unresolved V genes explain under half of the gap, and the rest is unexplained. The sample profile shows about 75,000 clones; around 97% of them were found once. The leading ten clones occupy roughly 0.2% of the sample. For this clone: Its antigen target is currently unknown. The record has no base qualities; no much larger clone is one base away.

This TCR came from a human donor in good health. Sequencing was done on a sample of T cells isolated from PBMCs. The chain employs TRBV27 and TRBJ1-1; TRBD1 matches 11 bases in the middle. The CDR3 loop reads CASSPRDRGTEAFF. The DNA sequence follows: TGTGCCAGCAGTCCCCGGGACAGGGGGACTGAAGCTTTCTTT.